The clone carrying this TCR beta chain was observed at least ten times. Antigen: not known. The CDR3 totals 13 residues. Deletions cut 0 bases from V and 4 bases from J, with 6 bases between. Germline V gene data show CDR1 as KGHSH and CDR2 as LQKENI. A sample-barcoded 5' primer and a J-beta primer mix were used in a second PCR of roughly 7 to 11 cycles. TCRdb redid the calling of the 5' RACE reads with MiXCR, one entry per CDR3 protein. Of around 1.7 million distinct CDR3 sequences in the sample, about 28% were seen once. The data belong to a study of blood T cells in healthy people across ages. Study-wide background: Capture by template switching was about one barcoded beta molecule per two T cells. Overall study results and limits: Relative to aged donors, long-lived donors carried more naive CD4+ cells and displayed higher diversity.

With each sample, at least 6 micrograms of total RNA were extracted. J is TRBJ2-5 and V is TRBV18; D is unclear. The clonotype originates from a woman aged 30 to 39 in good health. The sequenced material came from blood. CDR3 loop: CASSPPPGETQYF. CDR3 DNA: TGTGCCAGCTCACCACCCCCCGGAGAGACCCAGTACTTC.